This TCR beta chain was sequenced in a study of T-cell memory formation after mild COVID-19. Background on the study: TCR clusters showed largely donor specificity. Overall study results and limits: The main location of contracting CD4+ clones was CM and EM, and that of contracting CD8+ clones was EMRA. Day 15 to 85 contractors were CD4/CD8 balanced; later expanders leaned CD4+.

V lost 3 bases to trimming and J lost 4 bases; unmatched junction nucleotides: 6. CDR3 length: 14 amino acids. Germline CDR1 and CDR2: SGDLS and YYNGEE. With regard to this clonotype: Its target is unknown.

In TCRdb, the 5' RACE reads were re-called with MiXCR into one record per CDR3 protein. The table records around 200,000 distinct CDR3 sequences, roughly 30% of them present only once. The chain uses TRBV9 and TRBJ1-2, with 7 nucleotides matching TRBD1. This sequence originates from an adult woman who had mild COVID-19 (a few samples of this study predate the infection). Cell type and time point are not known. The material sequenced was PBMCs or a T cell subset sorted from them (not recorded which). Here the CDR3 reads CASSAGRDSYGYTF. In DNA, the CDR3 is TGTGCCAGCAGCGCCGGGCGGGACAGCTATGGCTACACCTTC.